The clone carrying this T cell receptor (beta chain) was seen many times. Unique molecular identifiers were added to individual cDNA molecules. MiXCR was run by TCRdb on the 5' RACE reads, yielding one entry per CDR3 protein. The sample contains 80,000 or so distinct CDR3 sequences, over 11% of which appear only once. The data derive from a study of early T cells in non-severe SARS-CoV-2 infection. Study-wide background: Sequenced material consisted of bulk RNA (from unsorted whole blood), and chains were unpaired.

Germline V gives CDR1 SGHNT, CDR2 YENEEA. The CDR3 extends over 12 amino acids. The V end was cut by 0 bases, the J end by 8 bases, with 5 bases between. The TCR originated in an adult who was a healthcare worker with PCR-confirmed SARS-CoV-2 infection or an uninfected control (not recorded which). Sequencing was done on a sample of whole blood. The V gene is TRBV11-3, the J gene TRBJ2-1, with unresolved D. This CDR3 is CASSLDSHEQFF. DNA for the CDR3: TGTGCCAGCAGCTTAGATTCGCATGAGCAGTTCTTC.